A selection of T cell receptor beta chains follows, all from one sample in a study of blood T cell repertoires in COVID-19. Generated by immunoSEQ multiplex PCR, the TCRdb table keeps only in-frame clones and is missing some. This table has about 90,000 clones, about 90% appearing once. Specimen: peripheral blood. These TCRs come from a human donor with active COVID-19. The donor label of this sample is uncertain. Each CDR3 is given with its conserved first and last residue. A D gene is named only where the DNA matches it firmly. Clone size is not always given. Where it is, it says once, few, many or a class for expanded clones.

TGTGCTAGTGGGCTGACTAGCGGGGGGCGGTACCAAGAGACCCAGTACTTC | CASGLTSGGRYQETQYF | . | TRBJ2-5 | TRBD2 | TRBV12-5
TGTGCCAGCAGCCAGGGGAGCTCTGGAAACACCATATATTTT | CASSQGSSGNTIYF | . | TRBJ1-3 | . | TRBV25-1
TGTGCCAGCTCACCTTTTCCGGGAGACACTGAAGCTTTCTTT | CASSPFPGDTEAFF | . | TRBJ1-1 | . | TRBV18
TGTGCCAGCACCACTCGGGACAGGGGGCTGGAGACCCAGTACTTC | CASTTRDRGLETQYF | . | TRBJ2-5 | TRBD1 | TRBV6-8
TGTGCCAGCAGTTTATTGACTAGCGGGGACACAGATACGCAGTATTTT | CASSLLTSGDTDTQYF | . | TRBJ2-3 | TRBD2 | TRBV27
TGTGCCAGCAGTTTCCTGCGACAGGGGGGGTCGAACACTGAAGCTTTCTTT | CASSFLRQGGSNTEAFF | . | TRBJ1-1 | TRBD1 | TRBV28
TGCGCCAGCAACTCGAGGGGGCATCAAGAGACCCAGTACTTC | CASNSRGHQETQYF | . | TRBJ2-5 | TRBD1 | TRBV5-1
TGTGCCAGCACGTACGAGCACACAGATACGCAGTATTTT | CASTYEHTDTQYF | . | TRBJ2-3 | . | TRBV12-3/TRBV12-4
TGTGCCAGCAGGGGGGGTTGGGATACGCAGTATTTT | CASRGGWDTQYF | few | TRBJ2-3 | . | TRBV2
TGTGCCAGCAGTGAAAACGGGGGGCAAGACGGGGAGCTGTTTTTT | CASSENGGQDGELFF | . | TRBJ2-2 | . | TRBV2
TGTGCCAGCAGTACGGGGGGCGAAGAGACCCAGTACTTC | CASSTGGEETQYF | . | TRBJ2-5 | . | TRBV12-3/TRBV12-4
TGTGCCAGTACAACCGGACTAGCGGGGGCCCCTATCCTTGGCACAGATACGCAGTATTTT | CASTTGLAGAPILGTDTQYF | once | TRBJ2-3 | TRBD2 | TRBV19
TGTGCCAGCAGCTCCAGCGGGGGGGTGGGCGAGCAGTACTTC | CASSSSGGVGEQYF | . | TRBJ2-7 | TRBD2 | TRBV7-2
TGCGCCAGCAGCTTGGGACAGGATAATTCACCCCTCCACTTT | CASSLGQDNSPLHF | . | TRBJ1-6 | . | TRBV5-1
TGTGCCAGCAGATATCAGGGGGCGACAGATACGCAGTATTTT | CASRYQGATDTQYF | . | TRBJ2-3 | TRBD1 | TRBV5-4